A selection of T cell receptor beta chains follows, all from one sample in a study of T cell changes during pregnancy in multiple sclerosis. Some clones are missing from TCRdb's copy, which holds only in-frame ones; the method was immunoSEQ multiplex PCR. The repertoire consists of under 40,000 clones, with around 90% occurring once and the leading ten covering 5.4%. The specimen was peripheral blood, collected in the third trimester of pregnancy. All receptors derive from a female donor in good health, enrolled as a control in a pregnancy study. Each CDR3 is given with its conserved first and last residue. The order of the fields is D gene, V gene, J gene, clone size, CDR3 DNA, CDR3 protein. D genes are given only for firm matches. Some rows have no size entry. The others give once, few or many, or a class for an expanded clone.

TRBD1,TRBV2,TRBJ2-7,-,TGTGCCAGCGGATATTCGGGACAGGGGACCTACGAGCAGTACTTC,CASGYSGQGTYEQYF
TRBD1,TRBV6-4,TRBJ2-1,-,TGTGCCAGGACTTACCGGGACAGGGGGCGCGGAAGCTCCTACAATGAGCAGTTCTTC,CARTYRDRGRGSSYNEQFF
-,TRBV7-3,TRBJ2-2,-,TGTGCCAGCAGCCTCGTGGGCTCTGAACGAACCGGGGAGCTGTTTTTT,CASSLVGSERTGELFF
TRBD1,TRBV27,TRBJ2-4,-,TGTGCCAGCAGGGGACAGGGGTTGAACATTCAGTACTTC,CASRGQGLNIQYF
TRBD2,TRBV9,TRBJ2-7,-,TGTGCCAGCAGCCCCCCCACTAGCGGAGTCTCCTACGAGCAGTACTTC,CASSPPTSGVSYEQYF
-,TRBV5-1,TRBJ2-1,-,TGCGCCAGCAGCTTGCCGGGAAATTACAATGAGCAGTTCTTC,CASSLPGNYNEQFF
TRBD1,TRBV13,TRBJ2-7,-,TGTGCCAGCAGCTTAGGCGGGGACAGGGAGAAGTACTTC,CASSLGGDREKYF
-,TRBV28,TRBJ2-6,-,TGTGCCAGCAGTTTAGGGTTCGGACAGAGAAGCTCTGGGGCCAACGTCCTGACTTTC,CASSLGFGQRSSGANVLTF
-,TRBV5-4,TRBJ2-3,-,TGTGCCAGCAGCGAACAACCCGGCACAGATACGCAGTATTTT,CASSEQPGTDTQYF
-,TRBV10-3,TRBJ2-7,-,TGTGCCATCAGTGAGGGGGGAGGCTCCTACGAGCAGTACTTC,CAISEGGGSYEQYF
-,TRBV4-3,TRBJ2-7,once,TGCGCCAGCAGCCAAGATAGGAGGGGCGTCGACGAGCAGTACTTC,CASSQDRRGVDEQYF
-,TRBV9,TRBJ1-1,-,TGTGCCAGCACCCGTGCAGGGAACACTGAAGCTTTCTTT,CASTRAGNTEAFF
TRBD1,TRBV5-6,TRBJ2-7,-,TGTGCCAGCAGCTTGGGCAGGGGACAGGGGCTCTCCTACGAGCAGTACTTC,CASSLGRGQGLSYEQYF
-,TRBV9,TRBJ2-7,-,TGTGCCAGCAGCGTGGGAGGTAGCTCCTACGAGCAGTACTTC,CASSVGGSSYEQYF
-,TRBV9,TRBJ2-1,-,TGTGCCAGCAGCGACGGGGAAGGCAATGAGCAGTTCTTC,CASSDGEGNEQFF
TRBD2,TRBV27,TRBJ2-1,-,TGTGCCAGCAGTTCGCGGGGAGGGTGGAATGAGCAGTTCTTC,CASSSRGGWNEQFF
-,TRBV25-1,TRBJ1-1,-,TGTGCCAGCAGTGATCCGGGGTCGGGGGTAAACACTGAAGCTTTCTTT,CASSDPGSGVNTEAFF
TRBD1,TRBV13,TRBJ2-7,-,TGTGCCAGCAGCACTAGGACAGGGGGAGTGGGGCAGTACTTC,CASSTRTGGVGQYF
-,TRBV6-4,TRBJ1-6,-,TGTGCCAGCAGTGACCTCCACGGAGGGGATTCACCCCTCCACTTT,CASSDLHGGDSPLHF
-,TRBV5-1,TRBJ2-1,-,TGCGCCAGCAGCTTTCGGAGGGAGGCCACTGAGCAGTTCTTC,CASSFRREATEQFF
-,TRBV30,TRBJ1-2,-,TGTGCCTGGGGGGGGTTTCGCCTCGATGGCTACACCTTC,CAWGGFRLDGYTF
-,TRBV7-2,TRBJ2-7,-,TGTGCCAGCAGCCCCGGGGTCGTATCCTACGAGCAGTACTTC,CASSPGVVSYEQYF
TRBD2,TRBV27,TRBJ2-1,-,TGTGCCAGCAGTTTTGCTGGGGGGACTAGCGGCCAGAATGAGCAGTTCTTC,CASSFAGGTSGQNEQFF
TRBD2,TRBV28,TRBJ2-7,-,TGTGCCAGCAGTTTCCTACCTAGCGGGAGTGGTTCGCAGTACTTC,CASSFLPSGSGSQYF
TRBD2,TRBV28,TRBJ2-5,-,TGTGCCAGCAGTACACGGACTAGCGGGAGGGGGCAAGAGACCCAGTACTTC,CASSTRTSGRGQETQYF
TRBD1,TRBV9,TRBJ2-1,-,TGTGCCAGCAGCCCCCGGGACAGAAGAGAAAATGAGCAGTTCTTC,CASSPRDRRENEQFF
-,TRBV9,TRBJ1-1,-,TGTGCCAGCAGCGACAGTTCGGGAATTACCACTGAAGCTTTCTTT,CASSDSSGITTEAFF
TRBD2,TRBV9,TRBJ2-1,-,TGTGCCAGCAGCGGGACTAGCCTCGGGGGTACGGATGAGCAGTTCTTC,CASSGTSLGGTDEQFF
-,TRBV6-1,TRBJ1-5,-,TGTGCCAGCAGTGAATTCGCGTATCAGCCCCAGCATTTT,CASSEFAYQPQHF
TRBD2,TRBV28,TRBJ2-7,-,TGTGCCAGCACCCCCCCGGGAGGAGACTCCTACGAGCAGTACTTC,CASTPPGGDSYEQYF
TRBD1,TRBV7-9,TRBJ2-7,-,TGTGCCAGCAGCCCGCGGACAGGGGGCCCCTACGAGCAGTACTTC,CASSPRTGGPYEQYF